One sample yielded the 3 T cell receptor beta chains listed below, sequenced in a study of blood T cell repertoires in COVID-19. Clones were read by immunoSEQ multiplex PCR, and TCRdb kept only the in-frame ones, dropping some. This sample yields 150,000 to 200,000 clones, of which roughly 84% are seen a single time; 5.5% to 7% belongs to the top ten. The sequenced sample was peripheral blood. Receptor source: a man aged 50-60 years with active or convalescent COVID-19.

The chain combines TRBV7-8 with TRBJ1-5, with TRBD1 as a possible D gene (5 bases). This CDR3 region has 17 residues. V was shortened by 5 bases and J by 2 bases, with 19 bases between the two germline ends. Germline V CDR1 and CDR2: SGHVS, FQNEAQ. The CDR3 region is CASSRLGREVRNQPQHF. DNA of the CDR3: TGTGCCAGCAGCCGGCTAGGCAGGGAAGTTCGCAATCAGCCCCAGCATTTT. Looking up the rest from reference TRBV7-8 and TRBJ1-5 gives the full variable domain: GAGVSQSPRYKVAKRGQDVALRCDPISGHVSLFWYQQALGQGPEFLTYFQNEAQLDKSGLPSDRFFAERPEGSVSTLKIQRTQQEDSAVYLCASSRLGREVRNQPQHFGDGTRLSIL.

The CDR3 reads CASSLGGREANQPQHF. The CDR3 nucleotides are TGCGCCAGCAGCTTGGGTGGCAGGGAGGCAAATCAGCCCCAGCATTTT. The chain carries TRBV5-1 and TRBJ1-5; the D gene is possibly TRBD1 (5 bases). The CDR3 extends over 16 amino acids. Germline values: CDR1 SGHRS, CDR2 YFSETQ. Trimming removed 0 bases at V and 4 bases at J, with 14 bases between.

This chain links TRBV7-9 with TRBJ2-5, with a tentative D call TRBD2 (5 bases). From germline, CDR1 is SEHNR and CDR2 FQNEAQ (reference sequence). CDR3 size: 15 residues. The V end was cut by 2 bases, the J end by 5 bases, with 15 bases between. CDR3 region: CASSLPESGRETQYF. CDR3 bases: TGTGCCAGCAGCTTACCGGAGAGCGGTAGGGAGACCCAGTACTTC.